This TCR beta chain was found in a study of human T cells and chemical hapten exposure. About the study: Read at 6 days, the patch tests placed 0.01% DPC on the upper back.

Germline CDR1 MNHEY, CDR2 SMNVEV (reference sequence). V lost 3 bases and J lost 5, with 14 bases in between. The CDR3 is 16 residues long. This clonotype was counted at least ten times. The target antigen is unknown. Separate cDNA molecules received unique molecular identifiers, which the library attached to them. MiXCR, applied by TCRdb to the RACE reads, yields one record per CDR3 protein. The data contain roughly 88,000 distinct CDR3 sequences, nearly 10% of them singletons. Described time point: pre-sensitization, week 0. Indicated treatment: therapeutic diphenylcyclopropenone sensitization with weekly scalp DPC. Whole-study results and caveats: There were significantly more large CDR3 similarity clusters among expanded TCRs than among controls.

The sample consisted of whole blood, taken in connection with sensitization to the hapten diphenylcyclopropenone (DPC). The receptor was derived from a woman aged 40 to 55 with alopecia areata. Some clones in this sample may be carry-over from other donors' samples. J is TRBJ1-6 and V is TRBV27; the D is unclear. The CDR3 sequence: CASSFTGGLHNSPLHF. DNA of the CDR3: TGTGCCAGCAGTTTTACCGGCGGGCTCCATAATTCACCCCTCCACTTT.